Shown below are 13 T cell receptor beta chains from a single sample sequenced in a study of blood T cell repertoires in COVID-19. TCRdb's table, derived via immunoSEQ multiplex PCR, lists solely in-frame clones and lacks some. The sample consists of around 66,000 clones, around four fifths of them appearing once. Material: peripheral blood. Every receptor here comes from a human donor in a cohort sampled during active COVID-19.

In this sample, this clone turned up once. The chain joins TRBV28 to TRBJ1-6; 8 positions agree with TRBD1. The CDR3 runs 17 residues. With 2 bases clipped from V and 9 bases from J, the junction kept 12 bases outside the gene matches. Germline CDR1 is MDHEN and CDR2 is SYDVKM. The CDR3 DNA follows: TGTGCCAGCAGTTTAGGCCGACAGGGGCGAATATTTTCACCCCTCCACTTT. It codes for CASSLGRQGRIFSPLHF.

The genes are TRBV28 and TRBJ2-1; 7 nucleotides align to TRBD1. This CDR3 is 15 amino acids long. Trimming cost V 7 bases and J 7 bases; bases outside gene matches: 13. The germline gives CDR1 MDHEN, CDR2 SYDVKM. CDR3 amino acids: CASIPWGQRRNEQFF. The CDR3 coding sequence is TGTGCCAGCATTCCTTGGGGACAGAGAAGGAATGAGCAGTTCTTC.

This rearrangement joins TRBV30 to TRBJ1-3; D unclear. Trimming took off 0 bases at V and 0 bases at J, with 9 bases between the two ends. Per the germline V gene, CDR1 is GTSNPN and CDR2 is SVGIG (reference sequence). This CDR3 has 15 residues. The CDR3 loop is CAWSVSLYSGNTIYF. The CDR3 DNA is TGTGCCTGGAGTGTTTCACTCTACTCTGGAAACACCATATATTTT.

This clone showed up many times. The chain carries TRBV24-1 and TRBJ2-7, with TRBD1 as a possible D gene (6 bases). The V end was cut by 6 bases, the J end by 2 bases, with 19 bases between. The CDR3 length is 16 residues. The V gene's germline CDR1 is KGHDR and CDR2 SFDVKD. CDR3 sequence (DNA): TGTGCCACCAGTTTGATTTCTGACAGGCCTACCTACGAGCAGTACTTC. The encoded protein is CATSLISDRPTYEQYF.

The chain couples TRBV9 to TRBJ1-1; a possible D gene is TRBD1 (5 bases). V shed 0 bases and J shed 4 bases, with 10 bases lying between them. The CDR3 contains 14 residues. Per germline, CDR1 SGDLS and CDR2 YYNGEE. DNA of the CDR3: TGTGCCAGCAGCGTAGGTAGGGGACTCACTGAAGCTTTCTTT. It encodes CASSVGRGLTEAFF.

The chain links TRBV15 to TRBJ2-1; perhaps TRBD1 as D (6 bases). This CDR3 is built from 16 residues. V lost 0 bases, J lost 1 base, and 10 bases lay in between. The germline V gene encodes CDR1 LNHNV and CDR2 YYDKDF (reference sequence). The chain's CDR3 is CATSRDGQLSYNEQFF. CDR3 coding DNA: TGTGCCACCAGCAGAGATGGACAGCTTTCCTACAATGAGCAGTTCTTC.

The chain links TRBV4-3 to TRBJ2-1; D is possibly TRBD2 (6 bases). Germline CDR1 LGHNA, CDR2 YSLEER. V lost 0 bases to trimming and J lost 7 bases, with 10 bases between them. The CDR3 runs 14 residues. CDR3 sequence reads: CASSQDYGTNEQFF. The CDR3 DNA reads TGCGCCAGCAGCCAAGATTACGGGACTAATGAGCAGTTCTTC.

CDR3 DNA: TGTGCCAGCAGTTACTCGTCAGGACAGGGGGTTATCACTGAAGCTTTCTTT. Translation: CASSYSSGQGVITEAFF. The chain couples TRBV6-2 or TRBV6-3 to TRBJ1-1, with 10 bases that match TRBD1. V gave up 0 bases and J gave up 4 bases; unmatched junction bases: 8. The CDR3 loop spans 17 amino acids. CDR1 MNHEY and CDR2 SVGEGT come from the germline V gene.

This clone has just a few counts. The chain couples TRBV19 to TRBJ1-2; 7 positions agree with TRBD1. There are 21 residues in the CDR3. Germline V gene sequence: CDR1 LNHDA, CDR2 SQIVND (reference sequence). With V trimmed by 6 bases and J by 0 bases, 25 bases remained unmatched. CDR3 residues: CASRTSQGGGGRRTTNYGYTF. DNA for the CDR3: TGTGCCAGTAGAACAAGCCAAGGCGGAGGGGGCCGACGAACCACTAACTATGGCTACACCTTC.

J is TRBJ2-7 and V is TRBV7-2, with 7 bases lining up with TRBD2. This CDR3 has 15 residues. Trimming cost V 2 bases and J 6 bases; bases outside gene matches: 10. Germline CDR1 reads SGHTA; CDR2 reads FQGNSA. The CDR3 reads CASSLSGGSHSEQYF. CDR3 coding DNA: TGTGCCAGCAGCTTAAGTGGCGGGAGTCATAGCGAGCAGTACTTC.

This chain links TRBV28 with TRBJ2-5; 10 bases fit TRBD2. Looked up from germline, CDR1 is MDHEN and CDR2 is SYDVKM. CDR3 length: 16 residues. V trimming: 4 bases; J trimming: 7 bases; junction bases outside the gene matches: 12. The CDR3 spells CASSSPRTSGARTQYF. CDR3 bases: TGTGCCAGCAGTTCCCCAAGGACTAGCGGAGCTAGGACCCAGTACTTC.

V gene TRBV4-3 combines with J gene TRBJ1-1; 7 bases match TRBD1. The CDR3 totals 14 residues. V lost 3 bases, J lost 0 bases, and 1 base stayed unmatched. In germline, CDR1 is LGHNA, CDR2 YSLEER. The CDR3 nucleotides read TGCGCCAGCAGCCATGACAGGGTGAACACTGAAGCTTTCTTT. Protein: CASSHDRVNTEAFF.

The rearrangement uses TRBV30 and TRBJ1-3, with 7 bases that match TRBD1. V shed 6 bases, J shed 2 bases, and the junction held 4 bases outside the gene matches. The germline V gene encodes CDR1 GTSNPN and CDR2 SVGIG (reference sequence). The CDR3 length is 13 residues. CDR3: CACTGVPGNTIYF. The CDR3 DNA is TGTGCCTGTACAGGGGTCCCTGGAAACACCATATATTTT.